This T cell receptor (beta chain) appears in the sequencing data of a study of molecular identifiers for immune sequencing clone quantification. Study background: Replicates involved a five-way split of RNA from approximately 20,000 or 100,000 naive CD8 cells, with sequencing of four. The study, taken as a whole, reports: Over 98% of effector molecules, but under 1% in naive cells, were held by clones with more than 20 RNA copies.

TCRdb used MiXCR to reprocess the PCR reads, holding one entry per CDR3 protein. The table lists approximately 680,000 distinct CDR3 sequences, 25% of them singletons. This clonotype has a count of ten or more. Its antigen is not identified. The CDR3 has 13 amino acids. After removal of 7 bases from V and 3 bases from J, the junction contained 5 bases not matched to a gene. Per germline, CDR1 SQVTM and CDR2 ANQGSEA. Preparation of naive CD8 libraries involved roughly 20,000 to 1,000,000 sorted cells and 10%, 30% or 50% RNA. Sequenced input: naive CD8+ T cells from blood, with Jurkat cell RNA spiked in. As for subset: FACS-sorted CD8+CD4-CCR7+CD45RA+ naive T cells. This TCR derives from a human donor in good health. Some libraries in this study had Jurkat cell RNA spiked in. The chain uses TRBV29-1 and TRBJ2-7; 11 bases are shared with TRBD2. CDR3: CSARTSGHYEQYF. CDR3 nucleotide sequence: TGCAGCGCGCGGACTAGCGGGCACTACGAGCAGTACTTC.